This entry lists 19 T cell receptor beta chains sequenced from one sample in a study of cytomegalovirus exposure and HLA in healthy donors. Primers for the PCR totalled 60 Vbeta and 13 Jbeta. Assay used: immunoSEQ multiplex PCR; TCRdb lists only in-frame clones, some missing. The table lists 130,000 or so clones, roughly 78% of them singletons. The sample comprised PBMCs. The receptors come from a man younger than 40 in good health and CMV-seronegative.

The V and J genes are TRBV13 and TRBJ2-2; 9 bases agree with TRBD2. Germline CDR1 PRHDT, CDR2 FYEKMQ (reference sequence). The CDR3 is 14 amino acids. Trimming removed 8 bases from V and 1 base from J; junction bases left unmatched: 2. As DNA, the CDR3 is TGTGCCAGCTCAGCGGGGGGGAACACCGGGGAGCTGTTTTTT. It codes for CASSAGGNTGELFF.

The chain has TRBV28 and TRBJ1-2, with D maybe TRBD1 (5 bases). The V and J ends lost 3 bases and 8 bases respectively, with 10 bases between them. Germline-derived CDR1 and CDR2 are MDHEN and SYDVKM. This CDR3 region has 12 residues. The chain's CDR3 is CASSLGGWGYTF. CDR3 coding DNA: TGTGCCAGCAGTTTGGGGGGTTGGGGCTACACCTTC.

The chain couples TRBV28 to TRBJ1-4; 7 bases map to TRBD1. The CDR3 is 16 amino acids. The germline CDR1 and CDR2 sequences are MDHEN and SYDVKM. The junction had 15 bases not matched to a gene; V was cut back by 6 bases and J by 8 bases. The CDR3 here is CASSNRGLAPGEKLFF. The CDR3 bases are TGTGCCAGCAGCAACAGGGGCTTGGCCCCGGGCGAAAAACTGTTTTTT.

This chain connects TRBV29-1 to TRBJ1-1; tentatively, D is TRBD1 (5 bases). The V end was cut by 4 bases, the J end by 5 bases, with 11 bases between. This CDR3 has 12 amino acids. The germline CDR1 and CDR2 sequences are SQVTM and ANQGSEA. CDR3 sequence (DNA): TGCAGCGTTGTAACCGGGGGTACTGAAGCTTTCTTT. The encoded protein is CSVVTGGTEAFF.

The rearrangement uses TRBV28 and TRBJ2-2; 9 positions agree with TRBD1. Germline-derived CDR1 and CDR2 are MDHEN and SYDVKM. CDR3 length: 15 amino acids. Trimming took 10 bases from V and 3 from J; bases not matched to a gene: 9. The chain's CDR3 is CATYPGQGYTGELFF. The CDR3 bases are TGTGCCACTTATCCCGGACAGGGGTACACCGGGGAGCTGTTTTTT. Together with reference TRBV28 and TRBJ2-2, the CDR3 gives the full variable domain: DVKVTQSSRYLVKRTGEKVFLECVQDMDHENMFWYRQDPGLGLRLIYFSYDVKMKEKGDIPEGYSVSREKKERFSLILESASTNQTSMYLCATYPGQGYTGELFFGEGSRLTVL.

The chain employs TRBV19 and TRBJ2-7; TRBD2 might be the D (6 bases). CDR1 and CDR2 from the germline V gene are LNHDA and SQIVND (reference sequence). V lost 3 bases and J lost 6, with 18 bases in between. CDR3 length: 15 residues. CDR3 sequence: CASSIGASGLSEQYF. DNA for the CDR3: TGTGCCAGTAGTATCGGAGCGAGCGGGCTTTCCGAGCAGTACTTC. The full variable domain, with the rest looked up from reference TRBV19 and TRBJ2-7, is DGGITQSPKYLFRKEGQNVTLSCEQNLNHDAMYWYRQDPGQGLRLIYYSQIVNDFQKGDIAEGYSVSREKKESFPLTVTSAQKNPTAFYLCASSIGASGLSEQYFGPGTRLTVT.

The chain is built from TRBV28 and TRBJ2-3; 7 nucleotides align to TRBD2. Germline assignment: CDR1 MDHEN and CDR2 SYDVKM. The CDR3 has 15 amino acids. J lost 5 bases, V lost 0 bases, and 5 bases had no gene match. CDR3 in amino acids: CASSLWRGYEDTQYF. The CDR3 DNA is TGTGCCAGCAGTTTATGGCGGGGGTACGAAGATACGCAGTATTTT.

This chain joins TRBV9 and TRBJ2-4; 14 bases agree with TRBD2. Looked up from germline, CDR1 is SGDLS and CDR2 is YYNGEE. This CDR3 is 18 amino acids long. Germline trimming cut 2 bases from V and 3 bases from J; bases unmatched to any gene: 7. CDR3: CASSVGLAGDVVKNIQYF. CDR3 in DNA: TGTGCCAGCAGCGTGGGACTAGCGGGAGACGTGGTCAAAAACATTCAGTACTTC.

The chain uses TRBV30 and TRBJ2-1; 12 positions match TRBD1. The germline CDR1 and CDR2 sequences are GTSNPN and SVGIG (reference sequence). This CDR3 has 18 amino acids. V lost 5 bases, J lost 0 bases, and 11 bases stayed unmatched. The CDR3 nucleotides read TGTGCCTGGGGGACCGGGACAGGGGGCGCCGTCTCCTACAATGAGCAGTTCTTC. Amino acid sequence: CAWGTGTGGAVSYNEQFF.

This chain joins TRBV13 and TRBJ1-3; maybe TRBD1 (5 bases). CDR3 length: 12 amino acids. Germline CDR1 reads PRHDT; CDR2 reads FYEKMQ (reference sequence). V was trimmed by 6 bases and J by 2 bases, leaving 5 bases between them. CDR3 region: CASRGPGNTIYF. CDR3 sequence (DNA): TGTGCCAGCAGGGGGCCTGGAAACACCATATATTTT.

This clone was picked up a small number of times. This rearrangement joins TRBV6-4 to TRBJ2-1; TRBD2 matches at 8 bases. Per germline, CDR1 MRHNA and CDR2 SNTAGT. With 0 bases clipped from V and 5 bases from J, the junction kept 3 bases outside the gene matches. This CDR3 contains 15 residues. This CDR3 is CASSDSSGSHNEQFF. Written as DNA, the CDR3 is TGTGCCAGCAGTGACTCCAGCGGGAGCCACAATGAGCAGTTCTTC.

CDR3 sequence: CASSMSGRGPGGYTF. CDR3 coding DNA: TGTGCCAGTAGTATGTCGGGCAGGGGGCCTGGTGGCTACACCTTC. The chain employs TRBV19 and TRBJ1-2; TRBD1 aligns across 8 bases. The J segment lost 7 bases and the V segment lost 3 bases, leaving 10 bases of the junction unmatched. Germline V gives CDR1 LNHDA, CDR2 SQIVND (reference sequence). The CDR3 totals 15 residues.

The rearrangement joins TRBV7-9 to TRBJ2-3; 9 nucleotides match TRBD1. The germline V gene encodes CDR1 SEHNR and CDR2 FQNEAQ (reference sequence). The CDR3 runs 19 residues. Trimming cost V 5 bases and J 3 bases; bases outside gene matches: 18. The CDR3 is CASSPDTGGWGSWTDTQYF. The CDR3 bases are TGTGCCAGCAGCCCTGATACAGGGGGCTGGGGGAGTTGGACAGATACGCAGTATTTT.

This clone is a singleton in its sample. The chain uses TRBV28 and TRBJ1-2; D gene ambiguous. The CDR3 totals 11 residues. Germline assignment: CDR1 MDHEN and CDR2 SYDVKM. Trimming stripped 8 bases from V and 3 bases from J, with 7 bases between. The CDR3 DNA sequence: TGTGCCAGCCGGGGAGACTATGGCTACACCTTC. It codes for CASRGDYGYTF.

This clone has only one observation. The gene calls are TRBV5-1 and TRBJ2-1; D possibly corresponds to TRBD2 (6 bases). Looked up from germline, CDR1 is SGHRS and CDR2 is YFSETQ. This CDR3 spans 15 amino acids. The V end was cut by 2 bases, the J end by 0 bases, with 9 bases between. The CDR3 protein is CASSLYGSSYNEQFF. The CDR3 nucleotides are TGCGCCAGCAGCTTATACGGGAGCTCCTACAATGAGCAGTTCTTC. The whole variable domain, filled in from reference TRBV5-1 and TRBJ2-1, reads KAGVTQTPRYLIKTRGQQVTLSCSPISGHRSVSWYQQTPGQGLQFLFEYFSETQRNKGNFPGRFSGRQFSNSRSEMNVSTLELGDSALYLCASSLYGSSYNEQFFGPGTRLTVL.

The chain employs TRBV5-8 and TRBJ1-5; unclear D gene. The CDR3 contains 14 residues. Germline loops: CDR1 SGHTS, CDR2 YDEGEE. The V and J ends lost 0 bases and 6 bases respectively, with 10 bases between them. DNA of the CDR3: TGTGCCAGCAGCTTGGTTGAGATTTCTCAGCCCCAGCATTTT. As protein: CASSLVEISQPQHF.

The chain links TRBV20-1 to TRBJ1-1, with 9 bases fitting TRBD1. In germline, CDR1 is DFQATT, CDR2 SNEGSKA (reference sequence). The CDR3 totals 11 residues. The J segment lost 11 bases and the V segment lost 3 bases, leaving 4 bases of the junction unmatched. Here the CDR3 DNA reads TGCAGTGCTAGCCGGACAGGGGTGGCTTTCTTT. Protein: CSASRTGVAFF.

The V gene is TRBV7-8, the J gene TRBJ1-2; D possibly corresponds to TRBD1 (5 bases). This CDR3 has 18 amino acids. V shed 1 base and J shed 1 base, with 19 bases lying between them. CDR1 SGHVS and CDR2 FQNEAQ come from the germline V gene. CDR3 region: CASSLVRGGARFNYGYTF. The CDR3 DNA reads as TGTGCCAGCAGCTTAGTAAGGGGTGGGGCACGGTTTAACTATGGCTACACCTTC.

The chain employs TRBV19 and TRBJ1-5; TRBD1 might be the D (5 bases). The CDR3 is 17 amino acids. Germline V lookup: CDR1 LNHDA, CDR2 SQIVND (reference sequence). V dropped 5 bases and J dropped 0 bases, with 17 bases sitting between them. The chain's CDR3 is CASSSSLSTASNQPQHF. The CDR3 DNA reads as TGTGCCAGTAGTTCATCCCTCTCGACAGCTAGCAATCAGCCCCAGCATTTT.